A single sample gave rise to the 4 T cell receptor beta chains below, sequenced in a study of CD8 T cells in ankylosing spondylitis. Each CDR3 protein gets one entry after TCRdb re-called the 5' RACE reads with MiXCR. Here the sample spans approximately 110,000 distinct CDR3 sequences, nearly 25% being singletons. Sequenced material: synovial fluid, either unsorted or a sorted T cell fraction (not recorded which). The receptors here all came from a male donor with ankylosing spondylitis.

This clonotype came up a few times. The CDR3 loop reads CAWSETGDGQYF. The CDR3 nucleotides are TGTGCCTGGAGTGAAACGGGAGACGGTCAGTACTTC. The chain uses TRBV30 and TRBJ2-5; a weak D match, TRBD2 (6 bases). The CDR3 sequence is 12 residues long. The germline CDR1 and CDR2 sequences are GTSNPN and SVGIG (reference sequence). The V end was cut by 1 base, the J end by 11 bases, with 14 bases between. The complete variable domain, with remaining parts taken from reference TRBV30 and TRBJ2-5, reads SQTIHQWPATLVQPVGSPLSLECTVEGTSNPNLYWYRQAAGRGLQLLFYSVGIGQISSEVPQNLSASRPQDRQFILSSKKLLLSDSGFYLCAWSETGDGQYFGPGTRLLVL.

CDR3 sequence (DNA): TGTGCCAGCAGCTCCCCCGGGAACAATTCACCCCTCCACTTT. It yields the protein CASSSPGNNSPLHF. The chain joins TRBV11-2 to TRBJ1-6, with D unclear. Per the germline V gene, CDR1 is SGHAT and CDR2 is FQNNGV. CDR3 length equals 14 residues. The ends were cut back, 4 bases at V and 7 bases at J, with 11 bases in the middle.

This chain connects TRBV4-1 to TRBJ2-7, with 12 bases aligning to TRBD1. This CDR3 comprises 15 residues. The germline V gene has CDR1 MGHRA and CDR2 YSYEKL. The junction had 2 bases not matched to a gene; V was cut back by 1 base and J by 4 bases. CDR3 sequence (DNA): TGCGCCAGCAGCCAAGGGGGACAGGGGGCTTACGAGCAGTACGTC. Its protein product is CASSQGGQGAYEQYV.

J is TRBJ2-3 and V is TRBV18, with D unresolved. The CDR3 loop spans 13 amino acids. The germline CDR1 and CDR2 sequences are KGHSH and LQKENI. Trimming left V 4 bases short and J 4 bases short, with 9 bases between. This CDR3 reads CASSLSVADTQYF. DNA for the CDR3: TGTGCCAGCTCACTCTCCGTGGCAGATACGCAGTATTTT.